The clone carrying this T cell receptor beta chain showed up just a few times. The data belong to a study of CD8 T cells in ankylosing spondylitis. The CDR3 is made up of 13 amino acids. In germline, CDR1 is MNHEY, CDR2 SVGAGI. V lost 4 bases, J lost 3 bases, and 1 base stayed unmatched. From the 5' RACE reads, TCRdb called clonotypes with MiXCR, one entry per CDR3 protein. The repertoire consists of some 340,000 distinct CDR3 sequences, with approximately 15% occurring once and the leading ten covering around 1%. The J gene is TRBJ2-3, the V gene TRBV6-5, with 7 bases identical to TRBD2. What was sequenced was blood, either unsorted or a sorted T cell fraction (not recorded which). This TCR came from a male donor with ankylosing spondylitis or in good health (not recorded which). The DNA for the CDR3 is TGTGCCAGCAGTTGGGAGGGAACAGATACGCAGTATTTT. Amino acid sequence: CASSWEGTDTQYF.